One sample yielded the 15 T cell receptor beta chains listed below, sequenced in a study of shared clonotypes between healthy human individuals. TCRdb's copy holds only in-frame clones and misses some; the assay was immunoSEQ multiplex PCR. This sample has about 2.3 million clones, with 92% found just once. The sequenced sample consisted of naive CD4+ T cells from PBMCs. Subset specified: CD45RA+ positively selected. All receptors derive from a man aged 18 to 30 in good health. Some clones in this sample may be carry-over from other donors' samples.

Concerning this clone itself: Other nucleotide sequences from this sample produce the same CDR3. The rearrangement joins TRBV7-3 to TRBJ2-2; D gene ambiguous. Germline CDR1 is SGHTA and CDR2 is FQGTGA. This CDR3 has 13 residues. The V end lost 5 bases, the J end lost 1 base, and 5 bases lay between the germline ends. In DNA, the CDR3 is TGTGCCAGCAGCCTACTGAACACCGGGGAGCTGTTTTTT. Amino acid sequence: CASSLLNTGELFF. The variable domain in full, with the rest retrieved from reference TRBV7-3 and TRBJ2-2, is GAGVSQTPSNKVTEKGKYVELRCDPISGHTALYWYRQSLGQGPEFLIYFQGTGAADDSGLPNDRFFAVRPEGSVSTLKIQRTERGDSAVYLCASSLLNTGELFFGEGSRLTVL.

The chain combines TRBV11-3 with TRBJ2-1; TRBD2 aligns across 10 bases. The CDR3 length is 17 residues. The germline gives CDR1 SGHNT, CDR2 YENEEA. Trimming took 5 bases from V and 0 from J; bases not matched to a gene: 7. The CDR3 sequence is CASSAQASGSSYNEQFF. The CDR3 nucleotides read TGTGCCAGCAGCGCCCAGGCTAGCGGGAGCTCCTACAATGAGCAGTTCTTC. The variable domain in full, completed from reference TRBV11-3 and TRBJ2-1, reads EAGVVQSPRYKIIEKKQPVAFWCNPISGHNTLYWYLQNLGQGPELLIRYENEEAVDDSQLPKDRFSAERLKGVDSTLKIQPAELGDSAVYLCASSAQASGSSYNEQFFGPGTRLTVL.

The chain has TRBV19 and TRBJ2-7, with TRBD2 identical over 7 bases. Looked up from germline, CDR1 is LNHDA and CDR2 is SQIVND (reference sequence). With V trimmed by 7 bases and J by 0 bases, 9 bases remained unmatched. This CDR3 comprises 15 residues. The CDR3 is CASKKGRGNSYEQYF. The CDR3 DNA is TGTGCCAGTAAGAAGGGGAGGGGAAACTCCTACGAGCAGTACTTC.

The table lists this clone with a count of one. The gene calls are TRBV6-1 and TRBJ2-6; D unresolved. The germline V gene encodes CDR1 MNHNS and CDR2 SASEGT. The CDR3 length is 13 residues. V lost 8 bases to trimming and J lost 2 bases, with 7 bases between them. The CDR3 sequence: CASRAPGANVLTF. The CDR3 DNA is TGTGCCAGCCGGGCCCCTGGGGCCAACGTCCTGACTTTC.

V usage is TRBV7-2 and J usage is TRBJ1-2; D is uncertain. In germline, CDR1 is SGHTA, CDR2 FQGNSA. Trimming removed 0 bases at V and 5 bases at J, with 13 bases between. The CDR3 is made up of 15 amino acids. The CDR3, as DNA: TGTGCCAGCAGCTTAGCCTCCGGGCCCCCATATGGCTACACCTTC. This translates into CASSLASGPPYGYTF.

DNA of the CDR3: TGTGCCTGGAATCGGGAACTAGCGGGAGTCACCGGGGAGCTGTTTTTT. Amino acid sequence: CAWNRELAGVTGELFF. The genes are TRBV30 and TRBJ2-2; 11 bases agree with TRBD2. The CDR3 is 16 residues long. The germline CDR1 and CDR2 sequences are GTSNPN and SVGIG (reference sequence). Trimming cost V 4 bases and J 4 bases; bases outside gene matches: 8.

The chain carries TRBV6-1 and TRBJ2-1; weak D call: TRBD1 (6 bases). Per the germline V gene, CDR1 is MNHNS and CDR2 is SASEGT. Trimming cost V 6 bases and J 7 bases, with 19 bases left between them. The CDR3 totals 15 residues. The CDR3: CASSAQGNPSNEQFF. CDR3 coding DNA: TGTGCCAGCAGCGCACAGGGTAATCCTTCTAATGAGCAGTTCTTC.

The chain is built from TRBV11-3 and TRBJ2-2, with D hard to call. V was pared by 4 bases and J by 3 bases, with 3 bases between. This CDR3 contains 12 residues. The germline V gene has CDR1 SGHNT and CDR2 YENEEA. The CDR3 DNA is TGTGCCAGCAGCTCGGACACCGGGGAGCTGTTTTTT. As protein: CASSSDTGELFF.

The chain employs TRBV7-8 and TRBJ2-5; TRBD2 agrees at 8 bases. The V segment lost 5 bases and the J segment 5 bases; nucleotides outside the gene matches: 13. The CDR3 contains 16 residues. From germline, CDR1 is SGHVS and CDR2 FQNEAQ. The CDR3 DNA is TGTGCCAGCAGCCCGGGCGGGAGGACTAATCTGGAGACCCAGTACTTC. Protein sequence: CASSPGGRTNLETQYF.

CDR3: CASSGVAGTDTQYF. The CDR3 bases are TGTGCCAGCAGTGGGGTCGCGGGCACAGATACGCAGTATTTT. V usage is TRBV2 and J usage is TRBJ2-3; D remains ambiguous. Germline V CDR1 and CDR2: SNHLY, FYNNEI. Between the trimmed V and J ends, which lost 4 bases and 1 base, there was a span of 9 bases. The CDR3 consists of 14 residues. Complete variable domain (other parts from reference TRBV2 and TRBJ2-3): EPEVTQTPSHQVTQMGQEVILRCVPISNHLYFYWYRQILGQKVEFLVSFYNNEISEKSEIFDDQFSVERPDGSNFTLKIRSTKLEDSAMYFCASSGVAGTDTQYFGPGTRLTVL.

V usage is TRBV28 and J usage is TRBJ2-7, with TRBD2 matching 9 bases. CDR1 is MDHEN, CDR2 SYDVKM, per germline. The V and J ends lost 5 bases and 3 bases, in that order; junction bases with no gene match: 11. The CDR3 consists of 16 residues. The CDR3 is CASSEGSAGGFYEQYF. The CDR3 region has the DNA TGTGCCAGCAGTGAGGGGTCGGCGGGAGGGTTCTACGAGCAGTACTTC.

This clone was seen once. V is TRBV7-3 and J is TRBJ2-7; D unclear. CDR1 is SGHTA, CDR2 FQGTGA, per germline. This CDR3 spans 14 amino acids. V was shortened by 2 bases and J by 0 bases, with 8 bases between the two germline ends. The CDR3 sequence: CASSLVPNSYEQYF. The CDR3 bases are TGTGCCAGCAGCTTAGTGCCAAACTCCTACGAGCAGTACTTC.

The V gene is TRBV13, the J gene TRBJ2-1, with a tentative D call TRBD2 (7 bases). Germline CDR1 PRHDT, CDR2 FYEKMQ (reference sequence). Trimming removed 4 bases at V and 3 bases at J, with 19 bases between. CDR3 length: 17 residues. The CDR3 DNA reads as TGTGCCAGCAGCTCCCCCCCCGGGGGGCCCCTCTACAATGAGCAGTTCTTC. Encoded protein: CASSSPPGGPLYNEQFF.

The chain combines TRBV11-2 with TRBJ2-5; D possibly matches TRBD1 or TRBD2 (6 bases each). V was trimmed by 2 bases and J by 5 bases, leaving 18 bases between them. In germline, CDR1 is SGHAT, CDR2 FQNNGV. The CDR3 is 16 amino acids. The CDR3 DNA reads TGTGCCAGCAGCTTATCTTGGAGGGGGGTCCGGGAGACCCAGTACTTC. This gives the protein CASSLSWRGVRETQYF.

This chain uses TRBV4-3 with TRBJ1-2; TRBD1 matches at 9 bases. The CDR3 is 15 amino acids. Losses at the gene ends were 9 bases for V and 2 bases for J; bases not matched to a gene: 10. Germline V gene sequence: CDR1 LGHNA, CDR2 YSLEER. As DNA, the CDR3 is TGCGCCAGTAGTAACAGGGGGCGCAGGAACTATGGCTACACCTTC. Protein product: CASSNRGRRNYGYTF.